These 14 T cell receptor beta chains came from one sample sequenced in a study of technical replicates of blood from four donors. Generated by immunoSEQ multiplex PCR, the TCRdb table keeps only in-frame clones and is missing some. The sample has tens of thousands of clones, 80% to 90% seen once; the top ten hold 4% to 5%. Sequencing used PBMCs. The receptors originated from a human donor in good health. Some clones in this sample may be carry-over from other donors' samples.

The chain joins TRBV6-1 to TRBJ2-7; D perhaps matches TRBD2 (5 bases). The CDR3 runs to 15 residues. The germline gives CDR1 MNHNS, CDR2 SASEGT. V was pared by 1 base and J by 3 bases, with 13 bases between. CDR3: CASSEEGGRNYEQYF. CDR3 in DNA: TGTGCCAGCAGTGAAGAAGGCGGGCGGAACTACGAGCAGTACTTC.

The chain carries TRBV6-5 and TRBJ1-2; 8 bases match TRBD1. Germline V CDR1 and CDR2: MNHEY, SVGAGI. The CDR3 is 15 amino acids. The J segment lost 7 bases and the V segment lost 0 bases, leaving 7 bases of the junction unmatched. The CDR3 reads CASSYSGQGAGGYTF. DNA for the CDR3: TGTGCCAGCAGTTACTCGGGGCAGGGGGCCGGTGGCTACACCTTC.

The V and J genes are TRBV6-5 and TRBJ2-7, with 10 bases fitting TRBD1. The ends lost 4 bases at V and 2 bases at J; junction bases unmatched: 2. The CDR3 loop spans 14 amino acids. Germline-derived CDR1 and CDR2 are MNHEY and SVGAGI. As DNA, the CDR3 is TGTGCCAGCAGTTTGGGACAGGGGACCTACGAGCAGTACTTC. It encodes CASSLGQGTYEQYF.

This chain connects TRBV4-2 to TRBJ2-3; D possibly corresponds to TRBD1 (5 bases). In germline, CDR1 is LGHNA, CDR2 YNFKEQ. The CDR3 is made up of 15 amino acids. The germline V and J ends were trimmed by 0 bases and 6 bases, with 13 bases remaining between them. CDR3 amino acids: CASSQEGRPGDTQYF. In DNA, the CDR3 is TGTGCCAGCAGCCAAGAGGGGCGACCCGGGGATACGCAGTATTTT.

The CDR3 DNA reads as TGTGCCAGCAGACGGCAGGGACAGGCTAACACTGAAGCTTTCTTT. Its protein is CASRRQGQANTEAFF. The chain carries TRBV6-5 and TRBJ1-1, with TRBD1 matching 8 bases. Germline CDR1 MNHEY, CDR2 SVGAGI. Unmatched junction bases numbered 8, after V lost 6 bases and J lost 2 bases. The CDR3 spans 15 residues.

This clone is a singleton in its sample. The gene calls are TRBV7-5 and TRBJ2-3; the table gives TRBD2 as D, unverified against the DNA. TRBV7-5 is noted as a pseudogene. The CDR3 length is 15 residues. The CDR3 DNA sequence: TGTGTCAGAAGCTCTAGCGGGGATTTTCTGGATACGCAGTATTTT. It codes for CVRSSSGDFLDTQYF.

V is TRBV2 and J is TRBJ2-2; 9 bases agree with TRBD1. The CDR3 is 15 amino acids. V lost 4 bases to trimming and J lost 4 bases; unmatched junction nucleotides: 4. Germline CDR1 and CDR2: SNHLY and FYNNEI. The CDR3 coding sequence is TGTGCCAGCAGTGTTGGGACAGGGATCACCGGGGAGCTGTTTTTT. As protein: CASSVGTGITGELFF.

J is TRBJ2-5 and V is TRBV27; no clear D gene. The CDR3 runs 14 residues. Germline CDR1 MNHEY, CDR2 SMNVEV (reference sequence). V lost 8 bases and J 2 bases, leaving 15 bases between the germline ends. The chain's CDR3 is CASAPRRFQETQYF. In DNA form, the CDR3 reads TGTGCCAGCGCGCCTAGGAGATTTCAAGAGACCCAGTACTTC.

The rearrangement joins TRBV7-3 to TRBJ2-3; TRBD2 agrees at 9 bases. The CDR3 runs 18 residues. V dropped 0 bases and J dropped 2; count of bases not matched to a gene: 9. Germline-derived CDR1 and CDR2 are SGHTA and FQGTGA. Here the CDR3 reads CASSLTAGGYGATDTQYF. The CDR3 bases are TGTGCCAGCAGCTTAACAGCGGGGGGATATGGGGCCACAGATACGCAGTATTTT.

The chain carries TRBV11-3 and TRBJ2-3; a weak D match, TRBD2 (5 bases). V was pared by 1 base and J by 6 bases, with 14 bases between. Germline V CDR1 and CDR2: SGHNT, YENEEA. There are 15 residues in the CDR3. CDR3 bases: TGTGCCAGCAGCTTAGGTAGCGCCCCCGGGGATACGCAGTATTTT. Its translation: CASSLGSAPGDTQYF.

The V and J genes are TRBV2 and TRBJ1-1; D unresolved. This CDR3 is 13 amino acids long. The V end was cut by 7 bases, the J end by 2 bases, with 11 bases between. Germline V lookup: CDR1 SNHLY, CDR2 FYNNEI. The CDR3 here is CASKGSENTEAFF. In nucleotides, the CDR3 is TGTGCCAGCAAAGGGAGCGAAAACACTGAAGCTTTCTTT.

In its sample, this clone was seen once. This chain links TRBV19 with TRBJ2-1; 7 bases agree with TRBD2. Germline CDR1 LNHDA, CDR2 SQIVND (reference sequence). V was pared by 4 bases and J by 6 bases, with 6 bases of the junction left unmatched. There are 14 residues in the CDR3. This chain's CDR3 is CASSRGGISNEQFF. For the CDR3, the DNA is TGTGCCAGTAGTAGGGGGGGGATTAGCAATGAGCAGTTCTTC.

The V call is TRBV4-3, the J call TRBJ2-1, with unresolved D. The CDR3 consists of 16 residues. V was clipped by 1 base and J by 2 bases, with 12 bases between them. Germline loops: CDR1 LGHNA, CDR2 YSLEER. The CDR3 DNA reads as TGCGCCAGCAGCCAAGTGAGTCAAGTTCCCTACAATGAGCAGTTCTTC. Residues: CASSQVSQVPYNEQFF.

J is TRBJ2-2 and V is TRBV11-2; 8 nucleotides match TRBD1. Germline-derived CDR1 and CDR2 are SGHAT and FQNNGV. The CDR3 spans 16 residues. Germline trimming cut 2 bases from V and 4 bases from J; bases unmatched to any gene: 6. The CDR3 DNA sequence: TGTGCCAGCAGCTTAAGTGGGGACAGGCGCACCGGGGAGCTGTTTTTT. As protein: CASSLSGDRRTGELFF.